This T cell receptor (beta chain) was sequenced during a study of blood T cell repertoires in COVID-19. Background on the study: Samples of COVID-19 (acute and convalescent) were obtained from the United States, Italy and Spain. PBMCs, B-cell-depleted T cells, or T cells were the source of the cDNA or gDNA that made up the material.

Some clones are missing from TCRdb's copy, which holds only in-frame ones; the method was immunoSEQ multiplex PCR. Here the sample spans about 100,000 clones, 85% to 90% being singletons. V trimming: 6 bases; J trimming: 7 bases; junction bases outside the gene matches: 14. The CDR3 consists of 15 residues. In germline, CDR1 is WSHSY, CDR2 SAAADI. The chain joins TRBV10-2 to TRBJ2-7; TRBD2 matches 8 bases. This clonotype was obtained from a human donor with active COVID-19. The donor label of this sample is uncertain. The sample was peripheral blood. The CDR3 sequence: CASRESGGLLSEQYF. The DNA of the CDR3 is TGCGCCAGCAGAGAAAGCGGGGGCCTCCTCTCGGAGCAGTACTTC.